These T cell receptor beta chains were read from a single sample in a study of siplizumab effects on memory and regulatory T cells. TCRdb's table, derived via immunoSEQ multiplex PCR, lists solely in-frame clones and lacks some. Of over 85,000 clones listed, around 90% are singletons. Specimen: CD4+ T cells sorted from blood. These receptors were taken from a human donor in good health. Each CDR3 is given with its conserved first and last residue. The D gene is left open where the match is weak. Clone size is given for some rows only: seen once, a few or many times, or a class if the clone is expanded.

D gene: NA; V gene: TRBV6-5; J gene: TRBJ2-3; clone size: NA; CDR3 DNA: TGTGCCAGCAGCTTACAGGGATATTCCGCAGATACGCAGTATTTT; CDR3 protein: CASSLQGYSADTQYF
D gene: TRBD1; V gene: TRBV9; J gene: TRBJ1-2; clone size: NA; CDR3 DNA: TGTGCCAGCAGCGTTCATTCGGGCCTTCGGACAGGGTGGGGCGAACCAAGGGACTACACCTTC; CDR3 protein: CASSVHSGLRTGWGEPRDYTF
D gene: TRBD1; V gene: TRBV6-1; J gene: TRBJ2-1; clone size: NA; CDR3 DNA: TGTGCCAGCAGTACGACAGGGTCCTACAATGAGCAGTTCTTC; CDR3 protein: CASSTTGSYNEQFF
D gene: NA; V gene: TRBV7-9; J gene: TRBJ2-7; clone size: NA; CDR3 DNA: TGTGCCAGCAGCTTGTTCGCGGGGCACTACGAGCAGTACTTC; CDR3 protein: CASSLFAGHYEQYF
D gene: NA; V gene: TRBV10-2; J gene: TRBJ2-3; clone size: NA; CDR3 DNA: TGCGCCAGCAGTGAGGGATTAGCGGTGACAGATACGCAGTATTTT; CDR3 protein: CASSEGLAVTDTQYF
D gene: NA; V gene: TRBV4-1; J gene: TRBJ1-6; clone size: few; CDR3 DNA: TGCGCCAGCAGCCAATGGTCTCGGGGGAGTTCACCCCTCCACTTT; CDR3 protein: CASSQWSRGSSPLHF
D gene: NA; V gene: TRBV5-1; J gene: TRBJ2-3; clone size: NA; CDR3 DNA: TGCGCCAGCAACGACAGTGGAGAAGATACGCAGTATTTT; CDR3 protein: CASNDSGEDTQYF
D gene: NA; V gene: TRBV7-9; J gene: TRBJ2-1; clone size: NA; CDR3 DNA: TGTGCCAGCAGCTCTGCCGGCTCCTACAATGAGCAGTTCTTC; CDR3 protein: CASSSAGSYNEQFF
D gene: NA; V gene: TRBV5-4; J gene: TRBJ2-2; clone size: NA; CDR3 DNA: TGTGCCAGCAGCTTCGCTGGGGGGCCCGGGGAGCTGTTTTTT; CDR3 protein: CASSFAGGPGELFF
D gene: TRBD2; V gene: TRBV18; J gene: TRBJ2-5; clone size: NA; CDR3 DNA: TGTGCCAGCTCCGGGGGGACTCCTCAAGAGACCCAGTACTTC; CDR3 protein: CASSGGTPQETQYF
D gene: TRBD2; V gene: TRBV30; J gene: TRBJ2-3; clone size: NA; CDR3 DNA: TGTGCCTGGAATCTACTGAGCGGGGGGGATAGCACAGATACGCAGTATTTT; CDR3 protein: CAWNLLSGGDSTDTQYF
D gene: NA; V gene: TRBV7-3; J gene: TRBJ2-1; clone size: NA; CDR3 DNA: TGTGCCAGCAGCACCGCGCCAGCGGTCACTGAGCAGTTCTTC; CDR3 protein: CASSTAPAVTEQFF
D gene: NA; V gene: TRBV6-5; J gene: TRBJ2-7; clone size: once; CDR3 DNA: TGTGCCAGCAGTTACTCGGGGGACTCTTCCTACGAGCAGTACTTC; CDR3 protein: CASSYSGDSSYEQYF
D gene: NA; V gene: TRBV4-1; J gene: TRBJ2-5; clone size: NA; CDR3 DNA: TGCGCCAGCAGCCCCTCCTCGAGTGGGAAAGAGACCCAGTACTTC; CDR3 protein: CASSPSSSGKETQYF
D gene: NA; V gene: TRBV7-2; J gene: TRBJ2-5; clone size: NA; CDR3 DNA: TGTGCCAGCAGCCTCGCCGGGGGCTGGGTCCAAGAGACCCAGTACTTC; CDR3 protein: CASSLAGGWVQETQYF
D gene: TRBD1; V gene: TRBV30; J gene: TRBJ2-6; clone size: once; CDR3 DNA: TGTGCCTGGACCACAGGGGGGTTTCTACGGGCCAACGTCCTGACTTTC; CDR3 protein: CAWTTGGFLRANVLTF
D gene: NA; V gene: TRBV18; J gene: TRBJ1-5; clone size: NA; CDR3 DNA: TGTGCCAGCTCATGGGAGGGGCAGAGTCAGCCCCAGCATTTT; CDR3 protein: CASSWEGQSQPQHF
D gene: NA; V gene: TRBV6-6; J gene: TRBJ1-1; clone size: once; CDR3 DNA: TGTGCCAGCAGAAAACAGGGGAACACTGAAGCTTTCTTT; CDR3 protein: CASRKQGNTEAFF
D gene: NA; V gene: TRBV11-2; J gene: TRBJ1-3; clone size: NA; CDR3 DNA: TGTGCCAGCAGCTTAGATCGGCGCAGGGGAGGCTCTGGAAACACCATATATTTT; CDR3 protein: CASSLDRRRGGSGNTIYF
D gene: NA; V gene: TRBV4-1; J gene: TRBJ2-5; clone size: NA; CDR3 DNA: TGCGCCAGCAGCCCGGCAGGGACGGAGACCCAGTACTTC; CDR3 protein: CASSPAGTETQYF
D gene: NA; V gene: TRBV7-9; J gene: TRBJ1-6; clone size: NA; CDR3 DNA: TGTGCCAGCAGCTTAGGGGCGACAGTCAATTCACCCCTCCACTTT; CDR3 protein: CASSLGATVNSPLHF
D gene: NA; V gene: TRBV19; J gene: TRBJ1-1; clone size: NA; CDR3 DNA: TGTGCCAGTACCCCCAGGTACTTAAGCTTTGAAGCTTTCTTT; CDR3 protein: CASTPRYLSFEAFF
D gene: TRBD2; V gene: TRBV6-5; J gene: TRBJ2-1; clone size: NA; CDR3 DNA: TGTGCCAGCACCGGGCGGGCGGGAGGACTGGATGAGCAGTTCTTC; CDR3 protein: CASTGRAGGLDEQFF
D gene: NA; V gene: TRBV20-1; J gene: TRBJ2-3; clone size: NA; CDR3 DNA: TGCAGTGCGGAACAGACAGATACGCAGTATTTT; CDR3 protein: CSAEQTDTQYF
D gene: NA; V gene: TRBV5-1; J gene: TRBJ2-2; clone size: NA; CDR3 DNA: TGCGCCAGCAGCTTGGCTTGGACAAACACCGGGGAGCTGTTTTTT; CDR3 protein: CASSLAWTNTGELFF
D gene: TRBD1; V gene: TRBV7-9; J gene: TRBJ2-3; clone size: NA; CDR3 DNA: TGTGCCAGCAGCTCCATCGAGGGACAGGTTGGCGGCACAGATACGCAGTATTTT; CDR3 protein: CASSSIEGQVGGTDTQYF
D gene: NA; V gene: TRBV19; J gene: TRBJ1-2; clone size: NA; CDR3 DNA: TGTGCCAGTAGTATAGAGTCATTCTATGGCTACACCTTC; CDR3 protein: CASSIESFYGYTF
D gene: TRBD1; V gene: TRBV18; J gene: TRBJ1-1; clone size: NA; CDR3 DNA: TGTGCCAGCTCATCGGGACAGGGGACTGAAGCTTTCTTT; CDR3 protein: CASSSGQGTEAFF
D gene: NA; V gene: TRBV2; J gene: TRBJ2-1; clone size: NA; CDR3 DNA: TGTGCCAGCAGGCAATGGACCAATGAGCAGTTCTTC; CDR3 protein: CASRQWTNEQFF
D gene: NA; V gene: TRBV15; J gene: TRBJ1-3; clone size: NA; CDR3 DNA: TGTGCCACCAGCAGAGGGATTCAGAGCTCTGGAAACACCATATATTTT; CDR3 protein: CATSRGIQSSGNTIYF
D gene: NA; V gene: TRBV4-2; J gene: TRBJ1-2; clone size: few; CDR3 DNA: TGTGCCAGCAGCCAAGACGGATTAAAGGAACGCGCGTTC; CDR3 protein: CASSQDGLKERAF
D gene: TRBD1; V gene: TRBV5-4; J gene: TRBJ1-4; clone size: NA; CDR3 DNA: TGTGCCAGCAGCTCAGGGGGGAAACCGGATGAAAAACTGTTTTTT; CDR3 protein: CASSSGGKPDEKLFF
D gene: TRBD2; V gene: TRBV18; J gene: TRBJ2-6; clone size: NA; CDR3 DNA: TGTGCCAGCTCACCACAAAGCGGGGCCTCTGGGGCCAACGTCCTGACTTTC; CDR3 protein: CASSPQSGASGANVLTF
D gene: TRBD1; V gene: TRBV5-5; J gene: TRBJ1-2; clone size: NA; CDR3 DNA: TGTGCCAGCAGCCTCTCGACAGGGAACTATGGCTACACCTTC; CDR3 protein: CASSLSTGNYGYTF
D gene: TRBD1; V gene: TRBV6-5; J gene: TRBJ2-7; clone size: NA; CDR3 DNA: TGTGCCAGCAGTTACGGGACAGTCCTCGGCGAGCAGTACTTC; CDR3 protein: CASSYGTVLGEQYF
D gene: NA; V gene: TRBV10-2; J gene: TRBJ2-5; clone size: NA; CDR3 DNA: TGCGCCAGCAAGATCGAGTCGGAGACCCAGTACTTC; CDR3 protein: CASKIESETQYF
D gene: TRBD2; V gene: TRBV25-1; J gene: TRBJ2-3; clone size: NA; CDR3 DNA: TGTGCCAGCAGGAGGGACGGGACTATCACAGATACGCAGTATTTT; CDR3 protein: CASRRDGTITDTQYF
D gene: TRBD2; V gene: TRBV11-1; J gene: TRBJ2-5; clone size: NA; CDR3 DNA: TGTGCCAGCAGCTTCCTACCTTCTAGCGGGGAAGAGACCCAGTACTTC; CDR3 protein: CASSFLPSSGEETQYF
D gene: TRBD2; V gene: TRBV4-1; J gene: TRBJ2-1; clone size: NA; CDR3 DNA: TGCGCCAGCAGCCAAGAGGGGGCTAGCGGGAGGGCCTGGGGGAATGAGCAGTTCTTC; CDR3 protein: CASSQEGASGRAWGNEQFF
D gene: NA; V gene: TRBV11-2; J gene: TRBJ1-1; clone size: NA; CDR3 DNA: TGTGCCAGCAGTCGAGACGTGAACACTGAAGCTTTCTTT; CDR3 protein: CASSRDVNTEAFF
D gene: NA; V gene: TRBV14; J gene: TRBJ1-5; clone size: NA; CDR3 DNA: TGTGCCAGCAACCCAGTCCAGGGCAATCAGCCCCAGCATTTT; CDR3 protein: CASNPVQGNQPQHF
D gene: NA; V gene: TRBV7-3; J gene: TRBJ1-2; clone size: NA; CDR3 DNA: TGTGCCAGCAGCCCGCAGGGTTCGGACGGCTACACCTTC; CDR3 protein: CASSPQGSDGYTF
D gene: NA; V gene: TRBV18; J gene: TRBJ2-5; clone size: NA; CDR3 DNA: TGTGCCAGCTCACCACCGAGCCCCCCCGTAGAGACCCAGTACTTC; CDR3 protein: CASSPPSPPVETQYF
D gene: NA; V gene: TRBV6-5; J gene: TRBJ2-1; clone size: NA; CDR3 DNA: TGTGCCAGCAGTTACCGGGGGAGCTCCTACAATGAGCAGTTCTTC; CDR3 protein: CASSYRGSSYNEQFF
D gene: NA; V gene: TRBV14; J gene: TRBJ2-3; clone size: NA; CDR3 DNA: TGTGCCAGCAGCCCGGGCACAGATACGCAGTATTTT; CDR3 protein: CASSPGTDTQYF
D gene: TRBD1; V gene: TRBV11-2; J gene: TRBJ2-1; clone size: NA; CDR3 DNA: TGTGCCAGCAGCTTTCCCGGGACAGGGCTCGATGAGCAGTTCTTC; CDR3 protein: CASSFPGTGLDEQFF
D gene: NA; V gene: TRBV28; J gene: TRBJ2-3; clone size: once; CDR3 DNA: TGTGCCAGTAACCCCGCCACTCCGGGGGGCACAGATACGCAGTATTTT; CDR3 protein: CASNPATPGGTDTQYF
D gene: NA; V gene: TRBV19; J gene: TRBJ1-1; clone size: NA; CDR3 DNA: TGTGCCAGTTTGGGGGGTAAGGGTACCATGAACACTGAAGCTTTCTTT; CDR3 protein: CASLGGKGTMNTEAFF
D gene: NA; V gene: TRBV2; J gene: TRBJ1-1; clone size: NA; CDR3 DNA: TGTGCCAGCAGTGAAATTACGGGCGGGGTGGCTGAAGCTTTCTTT; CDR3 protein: CASSEITGGVAEAFF
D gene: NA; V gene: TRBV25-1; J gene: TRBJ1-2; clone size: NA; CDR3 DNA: TGTGCCAGCAGTGCTGAGGGCAGGTGGGCTTATGGCTACACCTTC; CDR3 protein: CASSAEGRWAYGYTF